The next 13 T cell receptor beta chains were all read from a single sample in a study of cytotoxic CD8 clonotypes in ibrutinib-treated CLL. Repertoires were generated with immunoSEQ multiplex PCR, while TCRdb's copy carries only in-frame clones and drops some. The table lists more than 75,000 clones, 70% to 80% of them singletons. The sequencing here drew on PBMCs, taken after 24 months of ibrutinib treatment. These receptor sequences come from a human donor with chronic lymphocytic leukemia.

The chain carries TRBV29-1 and TRBJ1-1; D not certain. Trimming removed 6 bases at V and 1 base at J, with 6 bases between. The germline V gene encodes CDR1 SQVTM and CDR2 ANQGSEA. The CDR3 is 11 residues long. CDR3 in amino acids: CSVRQNTEAFF. CDR3 DNA sequence: TGCAGCGTCCGACAGAACACTGAAGCTTTCTTT.

The CDR3 reads CASSQWTGANYGYTF. As DNA, the CDR3 is TGCGCCAGCAGTCAATGGACGGGAGCTAACTATGGCTACACCTTC. The rearrangement joins TRBV23-1 to TRBJ1-2, with D unclear. TRBV23-1 is an ORF, and what it does is uncertain. V was shortened by 1 base and J by 0 bases, with 9 bases between the two germline ends. The CDR3 is made up of 15 amino acids.

The chain has TRBV7-9 and TRBJ1-1; D call uncertain. The germline CDR1 and CDR2 sequences are SEHNR and FQNEAQ (reference sequence). The CDR3 runs 16 residues. V was pared by 1 base and J by 3 bases, with 15 bases between. The DNA for the CDR3 is TGTGCCAGCAGCTTAGTCGCGGTTTCGGAGGACACTGAAGCTTTCTTT. It is translated as CASSLVAVSEDTEAFF.

Comments on this clone: One junction end disagrees with the germline gene, perhaps due to a read error. The V call is TRBV6-1, the J call TRBJ1-2; no clear D gene. The germline V gene has CDR1 MNHNS and CDR2 SASEGT. The CDR3 sequence is 12 residues long. In DNA, the CDR3 is TGTGCGAGCAAGCGGGGAAACTATGGCTACACCTTC. Amino acids: CASKRGNYGYTF.

This clone was detected a few times. This sequence joins TRBV9 and TRBJ1-2, with 8 bases aligning to TRBD1. The CDR3 is 15 residues long. Germline-derived CDR1 and CDR2 are SGDLS and YYNGEE. The J segment lost 4 bases and the V segment lost 4 bases, leaving 9 bases of the junction unmatched. The CDR3 region is CASSKWTGKSYGYTF. Here the CDR3 DNA reads TGTGCCAGCAGCAAATGGACAGGGAAGAGCTATGGCTACACCTTC.

This clone has just a few counts. The genes are TRBV11-3 and TRBJ1-4; no firm D call. This CDR3 contains 12 residues. V was cut by 5 bases and J by 7 bases, with 8 bases left in between. Germline-derived CDR1 and CDR2 are SGHNT and YENEEA. In nucleotides, the CDR3 is TGTGCCAGCAGCCCCCGCCGTGAAAAACTGTTTTTT. It translates to CASSPRREKLFF.

V and J are TRBV27 and TRBJ2-3; 7 bases match TRBD2. The length of the CDR3 is 14 residues. Germline V CDR1 and CDR2: MNHEY, SMNVEV (reference sequence). V gave up 4 bases and J gave up 2 bases; unmatched junction bases: 3. The DNA for the CDR3 is TGTGCCAGCAGTTCTAGCGGTCACACAGATACGCAGTATTTT. Translating it yields CASSSSGHTDTQYF.

This chain links TRBV18 with TRBJ2-7; D possibly corresponds to TRBD1 (6 bases). The germline gives CDR1 KGHSH, CDR2 LQKENI. The length of the CDR3 is 14 residues. V lost 6 bases and J lost 4, with 16 bases in between. The CDR3 nucleotides read TGTGCCAGCTCCCCTGAGGCAGGGGTATACGAGCAGTACTTC. It is translated as CASSPEAGVYEQYF.

This chain uses TRBV19 with TRBJ1-4; D ambiguous. The length of the CDR3 is 15 residues. Trimming took 4 bases from V and 5 from J, leaving 14 bases between them. CDR1 and CDR2 (germline): LNHDA, SQIVND (reference sequence). The CDR3 region is CASSSRAALNEKLFF. The CDR3, as DNA: TGTGCCAGTAGTAGTCGGGCAGCCCTGAATGAAAAACTGTTTTTT.

This sequence joins TRBV4-2 and TRBJ2-3; D gene uncertain. Germline assignment: CDR1 LGHNA and CDR2 YNFKEQ. This CDR3 spans 14 amino acids. V was pared by 0 bases and J by 4 bases, with 8 bases between. The CDR3 DNA sequence: TGTGCCAGCAGCCAAGATCCCAACCCAGATACGCAGTATTTT. As protein: CASSQDPNPDTQYF.

This clone has only one observation. This chain connects TRBV6-6 to TRBJ2-6; D possibly corresponds to TRBD1 (5 bases). The CDR3 has 15 residues. In germline, CDR1 is MNHNY, CDR2 SVGAGI (reference sequence). V was cut by 7 bases and J by 0 bases, with 10 bases left in between. CDR3 protein: CASIDSVSGANVLTF. As DNA, the CDR3 is TGTGCCAGCATAGACAGCGTCTCTGGGGCCAACGTCCTGACTTTC.

As for this clone: This sample also contains other DNA sequences that code for the same CDR3. V is TRBV9 and J is TRBJ1-2; TRBD1 matches at 7 bases. The V and J ends lost 2 bases and 2 bases, in that order; junction bases with no gene match: 0. In germline, CDR1 is SGDLS, CDR2 YYNGEE. This CDR3 is 13 amino acids long. CDR3 sequence: CASSVGQNYGYTF. The CDR3, as DNA: TGTGCCAGCAGCGTGGGACAGAACTATGGCTACACCTTC.

The chain links TRBV6-6 to TRBJ1-5; D remains ambiguous. The CDR3 is 15 residues long. V lost 0 bases to trimming and J lost 3 bases, with 9 bases between them. Germline CDR1 and CDR2: MNHNY and SVGAGI (reference sequence). CDR3 nucleotide sequence: TGTGCCAGCAGTTACTCGAACCGGGACAATCAGCCCCAGCATTTT. It yields the protein CASSYSNRDNQPQHF.